The clone carrying this TCR beta chain was observed a few times. The sample belongs to a study of cytomegalovirus exposure and HLA in healthy donors. Study information: Of all 360 or so donors who were genotyped, around 82% belonged to the Caucasian-associated ancestry cluster.

V shed 7 bases and J 0 bases; nucleotides not matched to a gene: 11. This CDR3 is 17 amino acids long. Primers: 60 Vbeta forward and 13 Jbeta reverse. Assay used: immunoSEQ multiplex PCR; TCRdb lists only in-frame clones, some missing. There are approximately 76,000 clones in the sample; about 69% occur only once, and approximately 16% lies in the top ten. The V gene is TRBV23-1, the J gene TRBJ2-3; 9 positions agree with TRBD1. TRBV23-1 is an open reading frame whose function is uncertain. The sequencing input was PBMCs. The source of this sequence is a woman aged 40 to 50 in good health and CMV-seropositive. The CDR3, as DNA: TGCGCCAGCAAGAAATCTTCCGGGACAGGGAGCACAGATACGCAGTATTTT. Translating it yields CASKKSSGTGSTDTQYF.